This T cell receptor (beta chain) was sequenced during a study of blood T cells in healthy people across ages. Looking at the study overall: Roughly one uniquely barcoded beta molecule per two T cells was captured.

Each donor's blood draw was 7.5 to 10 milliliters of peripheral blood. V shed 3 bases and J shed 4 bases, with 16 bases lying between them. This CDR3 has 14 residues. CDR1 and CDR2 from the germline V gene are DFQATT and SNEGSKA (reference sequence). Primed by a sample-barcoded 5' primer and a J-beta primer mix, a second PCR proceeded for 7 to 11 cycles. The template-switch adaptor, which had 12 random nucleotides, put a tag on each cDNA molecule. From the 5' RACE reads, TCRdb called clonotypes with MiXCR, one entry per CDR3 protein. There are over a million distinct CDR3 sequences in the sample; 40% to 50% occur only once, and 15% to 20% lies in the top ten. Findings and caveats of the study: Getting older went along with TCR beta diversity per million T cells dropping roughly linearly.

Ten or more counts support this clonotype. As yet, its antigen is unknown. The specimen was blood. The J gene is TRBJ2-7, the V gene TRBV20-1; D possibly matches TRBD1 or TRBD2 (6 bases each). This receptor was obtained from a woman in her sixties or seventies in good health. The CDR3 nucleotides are TGCAGTGCTAGGATCGGGGGCCTTGGTTACGAGCAGTACTTC. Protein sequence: CSARIGGLGYEQYF.